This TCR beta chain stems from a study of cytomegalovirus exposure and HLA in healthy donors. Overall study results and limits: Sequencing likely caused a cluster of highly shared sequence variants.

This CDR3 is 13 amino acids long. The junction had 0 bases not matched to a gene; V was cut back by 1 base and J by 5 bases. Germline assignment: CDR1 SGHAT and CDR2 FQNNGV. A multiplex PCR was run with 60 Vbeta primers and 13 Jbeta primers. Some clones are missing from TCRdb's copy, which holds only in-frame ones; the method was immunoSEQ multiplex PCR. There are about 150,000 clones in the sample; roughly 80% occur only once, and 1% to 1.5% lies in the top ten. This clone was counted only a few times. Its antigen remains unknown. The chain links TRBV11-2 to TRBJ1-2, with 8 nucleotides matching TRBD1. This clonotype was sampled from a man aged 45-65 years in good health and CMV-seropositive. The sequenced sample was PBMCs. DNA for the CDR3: TGTGCCAGCAGCTTAGGGACAGGGTATGGCTACACCTTC. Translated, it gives CASSLGTGYGYTF. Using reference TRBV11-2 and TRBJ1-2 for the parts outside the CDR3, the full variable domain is EAGVAQSPRYKIIEKRQSVAFWCNPISGHATLYWYQQILGQGPKLLIQFQNNGVVDDSQLPKDRFSAERLKGVDSTLKIQPAKLEDSAVYLCASSLGTGYGYTFGSGTRLTVV.